Presented here are 10 T cell receptor beta chains from one specimen sequenced in a study of control samples from healthy donors and cancer patients. TCRdb keeps only in-frame clones here, not all; method: immunoSEQ multiplex PCR. The table includes tens of thousands of clones, roughly 87% detected once. Sequencing was carried out using blood. These receptors were collected from a woman between 50 and 59 years old in good health.

This clone was seen only a few times. Additional DNA sequences in this sample encode the identical CDR3. The gene calls are TRBV3-1 (or the pseudogene TRBV3-2) and TRBJ1-2; D perhaps matches TRBD1 (5 bases). The CDR3 runs 14 residues. In germline, CDR1 is LGHDT, CDR2 YNNKEL (reference sequence). V lost 3 bases and J 8 bases, leaving 16 bases between the germline ends. CDR3 region: CASSHTSGGWGYTF. For the CDR3, the DNA is TGTGCCAGCAGCCACACGTCCGGGGGTTGGGGCTACACCTTC.

V gene TRBV14 combines with J gene TRBJ1-6; 10 bases align to TRBD1. The germline CDR1 and CDR2 sequences are SGHDN and FVKESK. The V and J ends lost 4 bases and 7 bases, in that order; junction bases with no gene match: 4. The CDR3 contains 15 residues. Here the CDR3 reads CASSPTGGANSPLHF. In DNA, the CDR3 is TGTGCCAGCAGCCCGACAGGGGGCGCAAATTCACCCCTCCACTTT.

This clone has a single count. The chain links TRBV18 to TRBJ1-1; D is possibly TRBD1 (6 bases). Trimming stripped 6 bases from V and 1 base from J, with 15 bases between. Germline values: CDR1 KGHSH, CDR2 LQKENI. CDR3 size: 15 residues. The CDR3 sequence is CASSRWGARNTEAFF. In DNA form, the CDR3 reads TGTGCCAGCTCGCGTTGGGGGGCGAGGAACACTGAAGCTTTCTTT.

V gene TRBV24-1 combines with J gene TRBJ2-6; TRBD1 is a possible D gene (7 bases). Germline CDR1 is KGHDR and CDR2 is SFDVKD. Trimming pared 3 bases from V and 1 base from J, leaving 15 bases between. This CDR3 comprises 18 residues. CDR3 nucleotide sequence: TGTGCCACCAGTGATGTGGGCAGGGGGAGGTCTGGGGCCAACGTCCTGACTTTC. The encoded protein is CATSDVGRGRSGANVLTF.

CDR3 in DNA: TGTGCCAGCAGCTTGGTACAGGGGGCTTGGGTTGACACCGGGGAGCTGTTTTTT. This gives the protein CASSLVQGAWVDTGELFF. The V call is TRBV5-8, the J call TRBJ2-2, with 9 bases that match TRBD1. V dropped 0 bases and J dropped 3; count of bases not matched to a gene: 9. The CDR3 covers 18 residues. Germline V lookup: CDR1 SGHTS, CDR2 YDEGEE.

CDR3 nucleotides: TGTGCCAGCAGCCGCCCCTCCGGGACTAGGGGGGGTGGAAATACGCAGTATTTT. Translating it yields CASSRPSGTRGGGNTQYF. The chain combines TRBV13 with TRBJ2-3, with 8 bases identical to TRBD2. With V trimmed by 5 bases and J by 7 bases, 20 bases remained unmatched. The CDR3 length is 18 residues. Germline CDR1 PRHDT, CDR2 FYEKMQ (reference sequence).

The chain links TRBV3-1 (or the pseudogene TRBV3-2) to TRBJ2-1; possibly TRBD1 or TRBD2 for D (5 bases each). The CDR3 has 14 amino acids. Germline V CDR1 and CDR2: LGHDT, YNNKEL (reference sequence). Trimming stripped 4 bases from V and 12 bases from J, with 19 bases between. The CDR3 loop reads CASSLKPGPSVQFF. The CDR3 bases are TGTGCCAGCAGCCTTAAACCGGGGCCAAGCGTGCAGTTCTTC.

This chain uses TRBV5-1 with TRBJ2-5, with 9 nucleotides matching TRBD1. The germline V gene encodes CDR1 SGHRS and CDR2 YFSETQ. The V gene end was trimmed by 3 bases and the J gene end by 5 bases; junction bases not matched to a gene: 14. This CDR3 is built from 17 residues. Here the CDR3 DNA reads TGCGCCAGCAGCTCGAACCCGGGACAGGGCGCGTCGGAGACCCAGTACTTC. It codes for CASSSNPGQGASETQYF.

The chain is built from TRBV24-1 and TRBJ2-1, with 8 bases that match TRBD1. Germline V lookup: CDR1 KGHDR, CDR2 SFDVKD. Trimming removed 4 bases from V and 5 bases from J; junction bases left unmatched: 9. The CDR3 runs to 16 residues. CDR3 in DNA: TGTGCCACCAGTGACCCCGGACAGGGCAGAGACAATGAGCAGTTCTTC. Amino acid sequence: CATSDPGQGRDNEQFF.

This clone has more than one count but fewer than ten. J is TRBJ2-7 and V is TRBV10-1; perhaps TRBD1 as D (5 bases). CDR1 WNHNN and CDR2 SYGVQD come from the germline V gene (reference sequence). The ends were cut back, 6 bases at V and 2 bases at J, with 11 bases in the middle. CDR3 length: 13 amino acids. Here the CDR3 reads CASSAGAAYEQYF. Here the CDR3 DNA reads TGCGCCAGCAGCGCTGGGGCAGCCTACGAGCAGTACTTC.